This T cell receptor (beta chain) derives from a study of spatial heterogeneity in lung cancer. This clonotype was picked up many times. The V end was cut by 3 bases, the J end by 2 bases, with 14 bases between. There are 16 residues in the CDR3. Looked up from germline, CDR1 is LNHDA and CDR2 is SQIVND (reference sequence). The time point is: sample taken at primary tumor resection. In each case, whole RNA from tumor, nontumor lung or frozen PBMC was sequenced unsorted. TCRdb processed the 5' RACE reads anew with MiXCR; each CDR3 protein has one entry. The sample shows about 75,000 distinct CDR3 sequences, roughly 14% of them seen only once.

This TCR came from a male donor with early-stage non-small cell lung cancer. This sequence joins TRBV19 and TRBJ1-5; D may be TRBD1 (5 bases). The sample here was PBMCs, taken at surgery. The CDR3 DNA reads as TGTGCCAGTAGTATTACAGGCGGAGGGGGCAATCAGCCCCAGCATTTT. As protein: CASSITGGGGNQPQHF.